The following is a T cell receptor beta chain sequence with its context. This clone was seen a single time. Its recognized antigen is unknown. No much larger clonotype is one base removed from it; base qualities were not supplied. The V end gives up 4 bases and the J end 5 bases, leaving 7 bases in the junction not matched to a gene. The CDR3 sequence holds 14 residues, the cysteine and phenylalanine included. Only the CDR3 part of the read is kept: 42 bases, read in frame from the first base. CDR1 and CDR2 were assigned from the germline V gene (reference sequence) as LGHDT and YNNKEL. The sample's time point label, in plain terms: about 28 days (+/-7) after the second vaccine dose. AZD1222 recipients whose second dose came at about 4 weeks and those whose second dose came at about 12 weeks were combined into one group, since spike-specific TCR depth and breadth did not differ between the two schedules. The vaccinee samples were drawn from two UK trials, COV001 and COV002, one of which was a single-blind randomized controlled phase 2/3 trial testing AZD1222 (ChAdOx1 nCoV-19) in healthy adults. For TCRbeta chain sequencing, PBMC samples from trial participants were taken at day 0 and at day 28 after the second dose.

The CDR3 regions of human TCRbeta chains were subjected to immunosequencing. Per the original workflow: TCRs in the repertoires were compared against a reference library of SARS-CoV-2-specific TCRs that had been generated with the MIRA antigen-specificity platform. Breadth was defined as the fraction of unique TCRs that were SARS-CoV-2-associated. Depth was defined as the fraction of total T cells that were SARS-CoV-2-associated. Using the MIRA data, every spike-specific TCR was mapped to the spike region that the TCR reacted to and assigned to either a CD4 or a CD8 class. Log10-transformed breadth and depth values were compared by one-way ANOVA with Sidak's multiple comparisons tests. In its TCRdb copy, this immuneACCESS table keeps in-frame sequences only and misses some clones. Where compared with another copy, unresolved V genes explain less than half of these, and the others have no known cause. V, J and clone size are taken as reported in that table, and D and trimming were inferred from the DNA itself. Recorded for this sample are over 120,000 clones; approximately 92% of them occurred a single time. The leading ten clones occupy 2.5% to 4% of the sample.

This sample was included in a study of T cell responses to AZD1222 COVID-19 vaccine (dated by TCRdb to the early 2020s). Regarding the research as a whole: TCR sequencing covered 233 trial participants: about 210 given two doses of AZD1222 and 26 given two doses of MenACWY control vaccine. Enrollment into the trials was organized by age into subgroups of 18-55, 56-69 and 70-plus years, and those subgroups contained approximately 150, 30 and 60 TCR-sequenced participants, respectively. The study at large found these results: The vaccine-associated CD4 TCRs covered the entire spike protein, and the dominant responses fell in regions 160-218 and 743-854. Spike-specific TCR breadth and depth rose significantly after two AZD1222 doses compared with day 0 and with MenACWY recipients. Because no samples from the day 14 peak response were available, repertoires could be characterized only after the peak T cell response. Most participants were white British and females outnumbered males, and the authors suggested that clonal diversity may have been underestimated. Conclusions about previously exposed vaccinees are limited, since just a handful of AZD1222 recipients were seropositive for SARS-CoV-2 at baseline. Reportedly, close to half of the unique spike-specific TCRs recognized epitopes lying outside the regions that are mutated in the B.1.351 and B.1.1.7 variants. The 56-69-year group was small, and its depth increase did not reach significance, likely because of low power.

The origin of this receptor is an adult who received the AZD1222 COVID-19 vaccine. The V and J genes are TRBV3-1 (or the pseudogene TRBV3-2) and TRBJ1-1, and TRBD1 aligns with 7 junction nucleotides. The input for sequencing was peripheral blood, taken 28 days after the second AZD1222 dose. CDR3 loop: CASSRTGRGTEAFF. The bases are TGTGCCAGCAGCCGGACAGGACGGGGGACTGAAGCTTTCTTT.